Detailed here is one T cell receptor beta chain. Its antigen is still unknown. The sample comes from a study of T cell responses to AZD1222 COVID-19 vaccine. Overall study results and limits: Among vaccine-associated CD4 TCRs, coverage spanned spike, with dominance at 160-218 and 743-854.

The CDR3 runs 13 residues. V lost 6 bases, J lost 2 bases, and 5 bases lay in between. The V gene's germline CDR1 is ENHRY and CDR2 SYGVKD. Sequenced by immunoSEQ multiplex PCR; TCRdb stores in-frame clones only, minus some. The repertoire holds approximately 99,000 clones, with approximately 91% as singletons. Material: peripheral blood, obtained 28 days after the second AZD1222 dose. The sequence was obtained from an adult who received the AZD1222 COVID-19 vaccine. The chain has TRBV10-3 and TRBJ1-6, with D uncertain. The CDR3 DNA reads TGTGCCATCAGACGGACCTATAATTCACCCCTCCACTTT. Translated, it gives CAIRRTYNSPLHF.